Below, one T cell receptor (beta chain) is given with its context. The antigen is not known. Clones were read by immunoSEQ multiplex PCR, and TCRdb kept only the in-frame ones, dropping some. Here the sample spans approximately 180,000 clones, around nine tenths being singletons. This entry is derived from a study of T cell responses to AZD1222 COVID-19 vaccine. The study's findings and limits: Seropositive status at baseline applied to only a handful of AZD1222 recipients. Following two doses of AZD1222, Spike-specific TCR breadth and depth rose.

The CDR3 has 14 residues. Looked up from germline, CDR1 is SNHLY and CDR2 is FYNNEI. V was trimmed by 5 bases and J by 0 bases, leaving 8 bases between them. The source material was peripheral blood, sampled on day 0 of AZD1222 vaccination. The chain joins TRBV2 to TRBJ1-5; D unresolved. The sequence came from an adult in good health. The CDR3 sequence is CASSMEDSNQPQHF. The CDR3 nucleotides are TGTGCCAGCAGTATGGAAGATAGCAATCAGCCCCAGCATTTT.